This TCR beta chain stems from a study of blood T cell repertoires in COVID-19. Study in general: COVID-19 samples from acute and convalescent phases originated in the United States, Italy and Spain. PBMCs, B-cell-depleted T cells, or T cells were the source of the cDNA or gDNA that made up the material.

Authors' processing steps: It was from reference gene primer amplification that nucleated cell counts were estimated. Sequenced by immunoSEQ multiplex PCR; TCRdb stores in-frame clones only, minus some. V and J calls and clone size are as listed in that table; D and trimming were resolved from the DNA. Here the sample spans about 86,000 clones, about 89% being singletons. V was pared by 3 bases and J by 7 bases, with 9 bases between. The germline V gene encodes CDR1 SQVTM and CDR2 ANQGSEA. This CDR3 region has 11 residues. Participants came from some 23 US areas, aged roughly 18 to 90 years. This clonotype was sampled from a woman aged 45-60 years with acute COVID-19. V gene TRBV29-1 combines with J gene TRBJ1-1, with D unclear. Sequencing input: PBMCs or T cells enriched from blood (not recorded which). DNA for the CDR3: TGCAGCGTTGATCGCGGAGGTGAAGCTTTCTTT. Protein sequence: CSVDRGGEAFF.